The 25 T cell receptor beta chains presented below share a single source sample, sequenced in a study of blood T cells in healthy people across ages. PCR was performed a second time for 7 to 11 cycles using a sample-barcoded 5' primer and a J-beta primer mix. TCRdb reprocessed the 5' RACE reads via MiXCR and lists one record per CDR3 protein. The sample yields fewer than 800,000 distinct CDR3 sequences, roughly 30% seen once. Sequenced: blood. The receptors were gathered from a woman older than 75 in good health.

The chain is built from TRBV7-2 and TRBJ1-1; D ambiguous. V lost 1 base and J 2 bases, leaving 8 bases between the germline ends. This CDR3 spans 14 amino acids. Germline loops: CDR1 SGHTA, CDR2 FQGNSA. The CDR3 reads CASSLVTLNTEAFF. In nucleotides, the CDR3 is TGTGCCAGCAGCTTAGTTACCCTTAACACTGAAGCTTTCTTT.

This chain connects TRBV19 to TRBJ2-5; unclear D gene. This CDR3 region has 16 residues. Germline assignment: CDR1 LNHDA and CDR2 SQIVND (reference sequence). With 2 bases removed from V and 5 bases from J, the gap between germline ends came to 18 bases. In nucleotides, the CDR3 is TGTGCCAGTAGTATAAGAAATTCCCAACAAAGGGAGACCCAGTACTTC. As protein: CASSIRNSQQRETQYF.

The chain employs TRBV20-1 and TRBJ1-5; D might be TRBD1 (6 bases). Germline V CDR1 and CDR2: DFQATT, SNEGSKA (reference sequence). The CDR3 has 15 residues. V was cut by 1 base and J by 7 bases, with 17 bases left in between. The CDR3 reads CSARAGGRGGQPQHF. In nucleotides, the CDR3 is TGCAGTGCTAGAGCCGGGGGGCGGGGGGGGCAGCCCCAGCATTTT.

This clonotype was picked up many times. V and J are TRBV25-1 and TRBJ2-3; 10 bases map to TRBD2. The J segment lost 2 bases and the V segment lost 1 base, leaving 6 bases of the junction unmatched. Looked up from germline, CDR1 is MGHDK and CDR2 is SYGVNS. This CDR3 is 17 amino acids long. CDR3 in DNA: TGTGCCAGCAGTGAATTACAGCGGGGGGGCTTCACAGATACGCAGTATTTT. This translates into CASSELQRGGFTDTQYF.

A word on this clonotype: It is likely a read error, because the conserved phenylalanine at the end of the CDR3 is missing. It is unclear where the CDR3 begins or ends on the DNA, so no DNA is shown, and the CDR3 is as TCRdb lists it. The chain couples TRBV7-2 to TRBJ2-1; TRBD1 was called by the table and not checked on the DNA. 12 amino acids form the CDR3, both terminal residues included. Germline loops: CDR1 SGHTA, CDR2 FQGNSA. This CDR3 is CASSSPGQDFIP.

The chain joins TRBV28 to TRBJ1-5; D not certain. V was pared by 8 bases and J by 0 bases, with 8 bases between. CDR3 length equals 13 residues. The germline CDR1 and CDR2 sequences are MDHEN and SYDVKM. The CDR3 DNA is TGTGCCAGCCGGGAGGTTAGCAATCAGCCCCAGCATTTT. Translated, it gives CASREVSNQPQHF.

This clonotype was recorded at least ten times. The V call is TRBV25-1, the J call TRBJ1-5; 9 bases map to TRBD1. Unmatched junction bases numbered 8, after V lost 4 bases and J lost 4 bases. The CDR3 spans 16 residues. Germline lookup yields CDR1 MGHDK and CDR2 SYGVNS. CDR3 region: CASSGGQGFGNQPQHF. DNA for the CDR3: TGTGCCAGCAGTGGGGGACAGGGCTTTGGGAATCAGCCCCAGCATTTT.

This clonotype was detected ten times or more. The chain has TRBV30 and TRBJ1-1, with D maybe TRBD1 (6 bases). The CDR3 runs 14 residues. The V gene lost 4 bases and the J gene lost 6 bases, with 18 bases spanning the gap. Looked up from germline, CDR1 is GTSNPN and CDR2 is SVGIG (reference sequence). The CDR3 DNA reads as TGTGCCTGGACGCTCAGAGGGGGGAGGGCTGAAGCTTTCTTT. This gives the protein CAWTLRGGRAEAFF.

In this sample, this clonotype turned up many times. This rearrangement joins TRBV4-1 to TRBJ2-1, with a tentative D call TRBD2 (6 bases). CDR1 is MGHRA and CDR2 is YSYEKL in the germline V gene. V was clipped by 5 bases and J by 8 bases, with 19 bases between them. This CDR3 region has 15 residues. CDR3 residues: CASSESTRRNDEQFF. The CDR3 nucleotides are TGCGCCAGCAGCGAGTCGACTAGAAGGAACGATGAGCAGTTCTTC.

This clonotype was counted ten times or more. The CDR3 bases are TGTGCCAGCAGCCCCTACTTCGGGACAGGGGGTACTGAAGCTTTCTTT. This codes for CASSPYFGTGGTEAFF. The V call is TRBV4-2, the J call TRBJ1-1, with TRBD1 identical over 11 bases. This CDR3 is built from 16 residues. Germline values: CDR1 LGHNA, CDR2 YNFKEQ. V lost 4 bases and J lost 5; bases outside the gene matches: 9.

Notes on this clonotype: This may be a read error: a much more frequent sequence differs by one nucleotide. The rearrangement links TRBV15 to TRBJ2-7; no clear D. CDR1 and CDR2 (germline): LNHNV, YYDKDF (reference sequence). Trimming left V 0 bases short and J 7 bases short, with 16 bases between. CDR3 length: 15 residues. The DNA for the CDR3 is TGTGCCACCAGCAGAGATCGTACAGTTGGCGATGAGCAGTACTTC. Translated: CATSRDRTVGDEQYF.

Comment on this clonotype: Since a much larger clone is just one base distant, this may be a read error. The CDR3 is CASSTESGTGLNEQYF. CDR3 nucleotide sequence: TGCGCCAGCAGCACAGAGTCCGGGACAGGGCTCAATGAGCAGTACTTC. The chain employs TRBV5-1 and TRBJ2-7; 9 nucleotides align to TRBD1. Germline-derived CDR1 and CDR2 are SGHRS and YFSETQ. The CDR3 runs 16 residues. Trimming took 4 bases from V and 7 from J; bases not matched to a gene: 15.

Worth noting for this clonotype: This may be a read error: a much more frequent sequence differs by one nucleotide. V gene TRBV5-1 combines with J gene TRBJ2-5, with D maybe TRBD1 (5 bases). Germline CDR1 reads SGHRS; CDR2 reads YFSETQ. This CDR3 has 15 amino acids. The CDR3 sequence: CASGLKGQASETRYF. The DNA of the CDR3 is TGCGCCAGCGGCCTGAAGGGGCAGGCTTCGGAGACCCGGTACTTC.

Regarding this clonotype: A much larger clonotype is one base distant, so this may be a read error. The chain has TRBV7-8 and TRBJ2-3; TRBD2 aligns across 12 bases. Germline V gene data show CDR1 as SGHVS and CDR2 as FQNEAQ. The CDR3 sequence is 16 residues long. Trimming cost V 2 bases and J 10 bases; bases outside gene matches: 10. DNA of the CDR3: TGTGCCAGCAGCTTACGACTAGCGGGGGTCCGGCATGCGCAGTATTTT. Translation gives CASSLRLAGVRHAQYF. Looking up the rest from reference TRBV7-8 and TRBJ2-3 gives the full variable domain: GAGVSQSPRYKVAKRGQDVALRCDPISGHVSLFWYQQALGQGPEFLTYFQNEAQLDKSGLPSDRFFAERPEGSVSTLKIQRTQQEDSAVYLCASSLRLAGVRHAQYFGPGTRLTVL.

This clonotype has ten or more counts. CDR3 sequence: CASSVGLAGWEQYF. CDR3 DNA sequence: TGTGCCAGCAGCGTGGGACTAGCCGGTTGGGAGCAGTACTTC. This chain links TRBV9 with TRBJ2-7, with TRBD2 matching 9 bases. This CDR3 region has 14 residues. Germline-derived CDR1 and CDR2 are SGDLS and YYNGEE. The trim removed 2 bases at V and 7 bases at J, leaving 7 bases unmatched.

The chain recombines TRBV20-1 with TRBJ2-4, with D tentatively TRBD2 (5 bases). The V gene's germline CDR1 is DFQATT and CDR2 SNEGSKA (reference sequence). This CDR3 comprises 12 residues. The CDR3 reads CSTGGAKNIQYF. CDR3 sequence (DNA): TGCAGCACCGGAGGAGCCAAAAACATTCAGTACTTC.

In this sample, this clonotype turned up many times. Here the CDR3 reads CSARAGSSYEQYF. The CDR3 DNA follows: TGCAGTGCTAGAGCGGGGAGCTCCTACGAGCAGTACTTC. This chain uses TRBV20-1 with TRBJ2-7; TRBD2 is a possible D gene (5 bases). Germline CDR1 DFQATT, CDR2 SNEGSKA (reference sequence). The length of the CDR3 is 13 residues. V lost 1 base, J lost 0 bases, and 7 bases lay in between.

J is TRBJ2-7 and V is TRBV12-3 or TRBV12-4, with D perhaps matching TRBD2 (6 bases). The CDR3 contains 14 residues. The germline V and J ends were trimmed by 4 bases and 7 bases, with 17 bases remaining between them. The CDR3 reads CASSSPRGADEQYF. The CDR3 region has the DNA TGTGCCAGCAGTTCCCCCCGCGGGGCCGATGAGCAGTACTTC.

This clonotype was observed at least ten times. This chain links TRBV4-3 with TRBJ2-1; 10 nucleotides match TRBD2. The V gene's germline CDR1 is LGHNA and CDR2 YSLEER. The CDR3 consists of 17 residues. The J segment lost 5 bases and the V segment lost 1 base, leaving 8 bases of the junction unmatched. The CDR3 coding sequence is TGCGCCAGCAGCCAAGCCCCACTAGCGGGGAGGCACAATGAGCAGTTCTTC. It specifies CASSQAPLAGRHNEQFF.

This clonotype was observed once. A much larger clone differs by one base, so this may be a read error. The V and J genes are TRBV2 and TRBJ2-3; possibly TRBD1 for D (5 bases). Germline V gene data show CDR1 as SNHLY and CDR2 as FYNNEI. CDR3 length: 14 amino acids. CDR3 DNA: TGTGCCAACAGTGATGGACAACGCACAGATACGCAGTATTTT. Translated: CANSDGQRTDTQYF.

The chain joins TRBV7-8 to TRBJ2-2; D unresolved. The CDR3 extends over 11 amino acids. V was trimmed by 1 base and J by 13 bases, leaving 7 bases between them. Germline values: CDR1 SGHVS, CDR2 FQNEAQ. The CDR3 here is CASSLESRLFF. DNA of the CDR3: TGTGCCAGCAGCTTAGAGTCTAGGCTGTTTTTT. Full variable domain (remainder filled in from reference TRBV7-8 and TRBJ2-2): GAGVSQSPRYKVAKRGQDVALRCDPISGHVSLFWYQQALGQGPEFLTYFQNEAQLDKSGLPSDRFFAERPEGSVSTLKIQRTQQEDSAVYLCASSLESRLFFGEGSRLTVL.

This chain uses TRBV20-1 with TRBJ2-4, with 11 bases fitting TRBD2. The J call is uncertain, as TRBJ2-7 better fits the DNA end. From germline, CDR1 is DFQATT and CDR2 SNEGSKA (reference sequence). The CDR3 covers 13 residues. In DNA form, the CDR3 reads TGCAGTGCTAGTGTGCTAGCGGGAGGCGAGCAGTACTTC. Translated: CSASVLAGGEQYF.

This clonotype was counted a few times. The chain couples TRBV5-4 to TRBJ2-2, with D hard to call. This CDR3 region has 15 residues. Trimming shortened V by 6 bases and J by 1 base, and 13 bases separated the two germline ends. Germline-derived CDR1 and CDR2 are SGHNT and YYREEE (reference sequence). CDR3 region: CASTSSVLNTGELFF. In DNA form, the CDR3 reads TGTGCCAGCACTTCGTCCGTCCTGAACACCGGGGAGCTGTTTTTT.

This clonotype was seen more than once but under ten times. This rearrangement joins TRBV7-2 to TRBJ1-3; D not certain. The germline V gene encodes CDR1 SGHTA and CDR2 FQGNSA. The CDR3 is made up of 15 amino acids. Deletions cut 1 base from V and 2 bases from J, with 9 bases between. CDR3 DNA: TGTGCCAGCAGCTTAGATAGAGCGGCTGGAAACACCATATATTTT. Translating gives CASSLDRAAGNTIYF.

The V and J genes are TRBV7-3 and TRBJ2-3, with a tentative D call TRBD1 (6 bases). Per the germline V gene, CDR1 is SGHTA and CDR2 is FQGTGA. Trimming cost V 0 bases and J 4 bases, with 8 bases left between them. This CDR3 has 14 amino acids. CDR3 DNA sequence: TGTGCCAGCAGCTTAACTGAGGGGGCAGATACGCAGTATTTT. The encoded protein is CASSLTEGADTQYF. The full variable domain, rest sourced from reference TRBV7-3 and TRBJ2-3, is GAGVSQTPSNKVTEKGKYVELRCDPISGHTALYWYRQSLGQGPEFLIYFQGTGAADDSGLPNDRFFAVRPEGSVSTLKIQRTERGDSAVYLCASSLTEGADTQYFGPGTRLTVL.